Shown below are 3 T cell receptor beta chains from a single sample sequenced in a study of CD8 T cells in ankylosing spondylitis. MiXCR, applied by TCRdb to the 5' RACE reads, yields one record per CDR3 protein. This sample has 400,000 or so distinct CDR3 sequences, with about 24% found just once. Study-wide points: Under 10 highly homologous variants formed a TCR beta motif that appeared characteristic of ankylosing spondylitis blood.

Antigen specificity for these receptors is unknown. Sequencing was carried out using blood, either unsorted or a sorted T cell fraction (not recorded which). These receptors all come from a male donor with ankylosing spondylitis.

This clonotype was counted between two and nine times. J is TRBJ2-5 and V is TRBV5-1, with D hard to call. CDR1 is SGHRS and CDR2 is YFSETQ in the germline V gene. The V end lost 0 bases, the J end lost 1 base, and 7 bases lay between the germline ends. CDR3 size: 14 residues. CDR3 sequence reads: CASSLEGIQETQYF. In DNA, the CDR3 is TGCGCCAGCAGCTTGGAGGGAATCCAAGAGACCCAGTACTTC.

This clonotype was counted only a few times. The chain is built from TRBV5-5 and TRBJ1-3; D unclear. V lost 1 base, J lost 0 bases, and 5 bases lay in between. This CDR3 spans 14 amino acids. Germline CDR1 SGHKS, CDR2 YYEKEE (reference sequence). The CDR3 loop is CASSLPISGNTIYF. DNA for the CDR3: TGTGCCAGCAGCTTGCCGATCTCTGGAAACACCATATATTTT.

The chain joins TRBV11-2 to TRBJ2-1; no clear D. The germline gives CDR1 SGHAT, CDR2 FQNNGV. V lost 3 bases and J lost 0, with 12 bases in between. This CDR3 is built from 16 residues. CDR3 amino acids: CASSLLGLPSYNEQFF. CDR3 DNA sequence: TGTGCCAGCAGCTTGTTGGGTCTCCCCTCCTACAATGAGCAGTTCTTC.